The 29 T cell receptor beta chains below all came from one sample that was sequenced in a study of blood T cells in healthy people across ages (dated by TCRdb to between 2014 and 2017). Library generation was performed with 5' RACE. The sequencer was an Illumina HiSeq 2500. The second PCR ran for roughly 7 to 11 cycles and used a J-beta primer mix along with a sample-barcoded 5' primer. TCRdb handled the public reads itself, with Q25 trimming in fastp and clone calling in MiXCR, and kept productive beta chains. Each CDR3 protein gets just one entry, which takes the most common genes and DNA from the rows behind it. The sample table holds over 700,000 distinct CDR3 sequences, of which about 55% were seen once. About two fifths of the sample is in the top ten clones. The sequenced sample consisted of blood. The receptors were sampled from a man older than 75 in good health.

The rearrangement uses TRBV2 and TRBJ2-7; D remains ambiguous. The CDR3 extends over 16 amino acids. Germline V gives CDR1 SNHLY, CDR2 FYNNEI. Trimming pared 5 bases from V and 7 bases from J, leaving 24 bases between. Here the CDR3 DNA reads TGTGCCAGCAGTCGCCTCATTGAACCCTCCTACAATGAGCAGTACTTC. Translation gives CASSRLIEPSYNEQYF.

The rearrangement joins TRBV2 to TRBJ1-1; no definite D call. V was cut by 3 bases and J by 1 base, with 12 bases left in between. This CDR3 is 15 amino acids long. Per the germline V gene, CDR1 is SNHLY and CDR2 is FYNNEI. The CDR3, as DNA: TGTGCCAGCAGTGACGGTGGGCTAGGGAACACTGAAGCTTTCTTT. It codes for CASSDGGLGNTEAFF. Variable domain in full (rest from reference TRBV2 and TRBJ1-1): EPEVTQTPSHQVTQMGQEVILRCVPISNHLYFYWYRQILGQKVEFLVSFYNNEISEKSEIFDDQFSVERPDGSNFTLKIRSTKLEDSAMYFCASSDGGLGNTEAFFGQGTRLTVV.

The CDR3 region is CASSYGQVELYEQYF. CDR3 in DNA: TGTGCCAGCAGTTACGGACAGGTGGAACTCTACGAGCAGTACTTC. The rearrangement joins TRBV6-5 to TRBJ2-7; 7 bases match TRBD1. The CDR3 loop spans 15 amino acids. V lost 2 bases, J lost 3 bases, and 7 bases stayed unmatched. Germline loops: CDR1 MNHEY, CDR2 SVGAGI.

The rearrangement uses TRBV6-6 and TRBJ2-7; 10 bases align to TRBD1. The length of the CDR3 is 14 residues. Per germline, CDR1 MNHNY and CDR2 SVGAGI (reference sequence). V lost 6 bases and J lost 3; bases outside the gene matches: 5. CDR3: CASSRTGGVYEQYF. Here the CDR3 DNA reads TGTGCCAGCAGCCGGACAGGGGGAGTCTACGAGCAGTACTTC.

The rearrangement links TRBV28 to TRBJ2-3; D unresolved. The V gene's germline CDR1 is MDHEN and CDR2 SYDVKM. V gave up 7 bases and J gave up 6 bases, with 14 bases separating them. This CDR3 region has 13 residues. CDR3: CASTKVGSDTQYF. For the CDR3, the DNA is TGTGCCAGCACCAAGGTGGGGTCGGATACGCAGTATTTT.

This clonotype has just one count. The junction does not match germline at one end; this may be a read error. The rearrangement joins TRBV7-2 to TRBJ1-2, with 9 nucleotides matching TRBD1. The CDR3 is 16 amino acids. CDR1 is SGHTA, CDR2 FQGNSA, per germline. For the CDR3, the DNA is TGTGCCCGCAGCTTATTCGGGACAGGGTGGGCCTATGGCTACACCTTC. Protein sequence: CARSLFGTGWAYGYTF. The entire variable domain, with the rest obtained from reference TRBV7-2 and TRBJ1-2, is as follows: GAGVSQSPSNKVTEKGKDVELRCDPISGHTALYWYRQSLGQGLEFLIYFQGNSAPDKSGLPSDRFSAERTGGSVSTLTIQRTQQEDSAVYLCARSLFGTGWAYGYTFGSGTRLTVV.

The chain recombines TRBV20-1 with TRBJ2-2, with D perhaps matching TRBD2 (6 bases). CDR1 and CDR2 from the germline V gene are DFQATT and SNEGSKA (reference sequence). This CDR3 has 16 amino acids. V lost 1 base to trimming and J lost 7 bases, with 19 bases between them. The CDR3 is CSARASMGLRIGELFF. In DNA, the CDR3 is TGCAGTGCTAGAGCCTCCATGGGACTCCGAATCGGGGAGCTGTTTTTT.

This clonotype was seen ten or more times. The chain couples TRBV29-1 to TRBJ2-1; no firm D call. CDR1 is SQVTM, CDR2 ANQGSEA, per germline. V lost 4 bases and J 3 bases, leaving 7 bases between the germline ends. This CDR3 is 12 amino acids long. In nucleotides, the CDR3 is TGCAGCGTTGGGTCCGTCTACAATGAGCAGTTCTTC. It codes for CSVGSVYNEQFF.

The V gene is TRBV10-2, the J gene TRBJ2-7; D is ambiguous. CDR3 length equals 14 residues. The germline V and J ends were trimmed by 0 bases and 1 base, with 7 bases remaining between them. The V gene's germline CDR1 is WSHSY and CDR2 SAAADI. The CDR3 reads CASSESAKSYEQYF. For the CDR3, the DNA is TGCGCCAGCAGTGAGTCTGCTAAGTCCTACGAGCAGTACTTC.

This chain joins TRBV12-3 or TRBV12-4 and TRBJ2-2; 7 bases map to TRBD2. The CDR3 spans 16 residues. V lost 6 bases to trimming and J lost 1 base; unmatched junction nucleotides: 8. The CDR3 loop reads CASSFSLAVNTGELFF. Written as DNA, the CDR3 is TGTGCCAGCAGCTTTAGTCTAGCGGTGAACACCGGGGAGCTGTTTTTT.

This sequence joins TRBV20-1 and TRBJ1-2; 8 bases match TRBD1. CDR3 size: 12 residues. V lost 5 bases and J lost 4; bases outside the gene matches: 3. Germline values: CDR1 DFQATT, CDR2 SNEGSKA (reference sequence). CDR3 sequence (DNA): TGCAGTGCTGCGGACAGGGCCTATGGCTACACCTTC. It is translated as CSAADRAYGYTF.

V gene TRBV2 combines with J gene TRBJ2-7, with 12 bases matching TRBD2. Germline V gene sequence: CDR1 SNHLY, CDR2 FYNNEI. This CDR3 comprises 15 residues. Trimming at V came to 7 bases and at J to 1 base, leaving 5 bases not matched to a gene. As DNA, the CDR3 is TGTGCCAGCACACTAGCGGGAGGCCAATCCTACGAGCAGTACTTC. This codes for CASTLAGGQSYEQYF.

V and J are TRBV20-1 and TRBJ2-5, with D perhaps TRBD2 (6 bases). The CDR3 is made up of 15 amino acids. CDR1 is DFQATT, CDR2 SNEGSKA, per germline (reference sequence). With 1 base removed from V and 9 bases from J, the gap between germline ends came to 21 bases. CDR3 coding DNA: TGCAGTGCTAGAGCCCCCGGGACTCCGATTTGGGCCCAGTACTTC. Translation gives CSARAPGTPIWAQYF.

This clonotype occurred once. The chain couples TRBV9 to TRBJ2-7, with TRBD1 matching 9 bases. This CDR3 has 14 residues. Germline assignment: CDR1 SGDLS and CDR2 YYNGEE. V shed 4 bases and J 5 bases; nucleotides not matched to a gene: 7. CDR3 protein: CASSPGQGRDEQYF. Here the CDR3 DNA reads TGTGCCAGCAGCCCCGGACAGGGGAGAGACGAGCAGTACTTC.

V gene TRBV5-5 combines with J gene TRBJ2-7; 8 bases fit TRBD1. The trim removed 5 bases at V and 1 base at J, leaving 11 bases unmatched. CDR1 SGHKS and CDR2 YYEKEE come from the germline V gene (reference sequence). The CDR3 runs 16 residues. CDR3 protein: CASSPPGTGRSYEQYF. The CDR3 DNA sequence: TGTGCCAGCAGTCCCCCCGGGACAGGTCGTTCCTACGAGCAGTACTTC.

This clonotype has just a few counts. The chain couples TRBV9 to TRBJ2-6; 7 bases fit TRBD1. Germline V gives CDR1 SGDLS, CDR2 YYNGEE. This CDR3 spans 17 amino acids. The V segment lost 4 bases and the J segment 0 bases; nucleotides outside the gene matches: 7. The CDR3 protein is CASSSRDRNSGANVLTF. DNA of the CDR3: TGTGCCAGCAGCTCCCGGGACAGAAACTCTGGGGCCAACGTCCTGACTTTC.

This clonotype was seen more than once but under ten times. This rearrangement joins TRBV7-9 to TRBJ2-1, with a possible D match to TRBD2 (5 bases). V was cut by 0 bases and J by 6 bases, with 12 bases left in between. Per the germline V gene, CDR1 is SEHNR and CDR2 is FQNEAQ (reference sequence). The CDR3 sequence is 15 residues long. Here the CDR3 DNA reads TGTGCCAGCAGCTTAGCCCTAGCTTCGTCCAATGAGCAGTTCTTC. Its translation: CASSLALASSNEQFF.

The V and J genes are TRBV4-1 and TRBJ1-1; no definite D call. The germline V gene has CDR1 MGHRA and CDR2 YSYEKL. With 3 bases removed from V and 4 bases from J, the gap between germline ends came to 15 bases. The CDR3 runs to 15 residues. The CDR3 DNA sequence: TGCGCCAGCAGCCAGATAAAGGGCGGGAGCACTGAAGCTTTCTTT. Protein sequence: CASSQIKGGSTEAFF.

This clonotype was seen only a few times. This chain joins TRBV7-2 and TRBJ2-7; D possibly corresponds to TRBD1 (5 bases). Germline values: CDR1 SGHTA, CDR2 FQGNSA. The ends were cut back, 3 bases at V and 5 bases at J, with 14 bases in the middle. The CDR3 contains 14 residues. CDR3 bases: TGTGCCAGCAGCTTGAGGCAGGGTCTCCACGAGCAGTACTTC. It encodes CASSLRQGLHEQYF. Combining the CDR3 with reference TRBV7-2 and TRBJ2-7 gives the whole variable domain GAGVSQSPSNKVTEKGKDVELRCDPISGHTALYWYRQSLGQGLEFLIYFQGNSAPDKSGLPSDRFSAERTGGSVSTLTIQRTQQEDSAVYLCASSLRQGLHEQYFGPGTRLTVT.

The chain recombines TRBV10-3 with TRBJ1-5; 9 nucleotides align to TRBD1. This CDR3 region has 14 residues. Germline V gene lookup returns CDR1 ENHRY and CDR2 SYGVKD. Trimming at V came to 6 bases and at J to 4 bases, leaving 4 bases not matched to a gene. This chain's CDR3 is CAISGTGRNQPQHF. The CDR3 coding sequence is TGTGCCATCAGCGGGACAGGGCGTAATCAGCCCCAGCATTTT.

The chain is built from TRBV13 and TRBJ2-5; 9 bases are shared with TRBD2. The CDR3 is 14 amino acids. Trimming cost V 4 bases and J 11 bases; bases outside gene matches: 11. Per the germline V gene, CDR1 is PRHDT and CDR2 is FYEKMQ (reference sequence). This CDR3 reads CASSSRTSVNEQYF. DNA of the CDR3: TGTGCCAGCAGCTCAAGGACTAGCGTCAATGAGCAGTACTTC.

This clonotype was seen a handful of times. The gene calls are TRBV5-1 and TRBJ1-4; TRBD1 might be the D (6 bases). The CDR3 contains 16 residues. V was cut by 4 bases and J by 5 bases, with 18 bases left in between. CDR1 SGHRS and CDR2 YFSETQ come from the germline V gene. The CDR3 is CASSPGQSTRNEKLFF. The CDR3 DNA is TGCGCCAGCAGCCCCGGACAGTCGACTAGGAATGAAAAACTGTTTTTT.

The chain joins TRBV28 to TRBJ1-2, with D maybe TRBD1 (5 bases). Trimming took 1 base from V and 8 from J, leaving 14 bases between them. The CDR3 is 14 amino acids. Germline assignment: CDR1 MDHEN and CDR2 SYDVKM. The CDR3 DNA is TGTGCCAGCAGTTTATTAGCGGGGGTCGACGGCTACACCTTC. It specifies CASSLLAGVDGYTF.

This chain links TRBV20-1 with TRBJ2-1; 8 bases match TRBD1. The CDR3 is made up of 13 amino acids. Germline lookup yields CDR1 DFQATT and CDR2 SNEGSKA (reference sequence). J lost 13 bases, V lost 6 bases, and 14 bases had no gene match. The CDR3 sequence: CSANDRGQETQFF. The CDR3 bases are TGCAGTGCAAACGACAGGGGACAAGAGACCCAGTTCTTC.

This clonotype has just one count. The J gene is TRBJ1-6, the V gene TRBV12-3 or TRBV12-4, with 8 bases that match TRBD1. The CDR3 has 15 amino acids. V was pared by 5 bases and J by 7 bases, with 7 bases of the junction left unmatched. The CDR3 bases are TGTGCCAGCAGTCCCCTCGGGACAGGCAATTCACCCCTCCACTTT. It codes for CASSPLGTGNSPLHF.

Only a few counts were recorded for this clonotype. This sequence may be a read error, since a much larger clone differs from it by one base. V is TRBV7-2 and J is TRBJ2-3, with D hard to call. Trimming shortened V by 1 base and J by 14 bases, and 13 bases separated the two germline ends. The CDR3 runs to 12 residues. Germline V gene sequence: CDR1 SGHTA, CDR2 FQGNSA. In nucleotides, the CDR3 is TGTGCCAGCAGCTTAGAGTACAGATACGCGTATTTT. This sequence encodes CASSLEYRYAYF. Filled out from reference TRBV7-2 and TRBJ2-3, the complete variable domain reads GAGVSQSPSNKVTEKGKDVELRCDPISGHTALYWYRQSLGQGLEFLIYFQGNSAPDKSGLPSDRFSAERTGGSVSTLTIQRTQQEDSAVYLCASSLEYRYAYFGPGTRLTVL.

This clonotype was detected only a few times. The V call is TRBV5-1, the J call TRBJ2-6; tentative D call: TRBD1 (5 bases). Trimming left V 0 bases short and J 0 bases short, with 22 bases between. This CDR3 has 21 amino acids. The V gene's germline CDR1 is SGHRS and CDR2 YFSETQ. The CDR3 DNA reads as TGCGCCAGCAGCTTGGCCCTGACAGAGAAACCAAGAGGCTCTGGGGCCAACGTCCTGACTTTC. Protein: CASSLALTEKPRGSGANVLTF.

This clonotype has a single count. The rearrangement uses TRBV27 and TRBJ2-7, with a tentative D call TRBD1 (6 bases). This CDR3 region has 15 residues. Germline assignment: CDR1 MNHEY and CDR2 SMNVEV (reference sequence). Trimming took 5 bases from V and 2 from J, leaving 16 bases between them. CDR3 sequence reads: CASSPTGSPPYEQYF. CDR3 DNA sequence: TGTGCCAGCAGTCCAACAGGGTCACCACCCTACGAGCAGTACTTC.

This clonotype was counted between two and nine times. J is TRBJ2-1 and V is TRBV5-1, with TRBD2 matching 11 bases. J was trimmed by 10 bases and V by 1 base; bases with no gene match: 7. CDR1 is SGHRS, CDR2 YFSETQ, per germline. The CDR3 totals 15 residues. CDR3 DNA sequence: TGCGCCAGCAGCTTGCAAACTAGCGGGGGAACGGAGCAGTTCTTC. Translation: CASSLQTSGGTEQFF. Supplemented by reference TRBV5-1 and TRBJ2-1, the full variable domain reads KAGVTQTPRYLIKTRGQQVTLSCSPISGHRSVSWYQQTPGQGLQFLFEYFSETQRNKGNFPGRFSGRQFSNSRSEMNVSTLELGDSALYLCASSLQTSGGTEQFFGPGTRLTVL.